Here is one TCR beta chain with its context. The antigen is unknown. This entry comes from a study of T cell responses to AZD1222 COVID-19 vaccine. As for the study in general: Whether given at about 4 or about 12 weeks, second doses were pooled. Study findings and constraints: Donors were chiefly white British, with a greater number of females, and clonal diversity was perhaps underestimated.

The table came from immunoSEQ multiplex PCR; TCRdb's copy has only in-frame clones and leaves some out. The sample holds about 60,000 clones; approximately 80% are singletons and the top ten take 20%. V dropped 1 base and J dropped 4 bases, with 19 bases sitting between them. In germline, CDR1 is MGHRA, CDR2 YSYEKL. There are 17 residues in the CDR3. This chain joins TRBV4-1 and TRBJ2-5; D could derive from TRBD1 or TRBD2 (5 bases each). This material consisted of peripheral blood, taken on day 0 of AZD1222 vaccination. The clonotype originates from an adult in good health. CDR3 in DNA: TGCGCCAGCAGCCAAGCGGATAGAGGGGATCGAGGAGAGACCCAGTACTTC. Translation gives CASSQADRGDRGETQYF.